This is a list of T cell receptor beta chains from one sample in a study of shared clonotypes between healthy human individuals. Generated by immunoSEQ multiplex PCR, the TCRdb table keeps only in-frame clones and is missing some. The table includes some 1.5 million clones, more than 95% detected once. The material sequenced was naive CD4+ T cells sorted from blood. Every receptor here comes from a man younger than 40 in good health. Both conserved end residues are part of each CDR3. A D gene is named only where the DNA matches it firmly. Not all rows give a size; the values are once, few, many and, for expanded clones, a class.

D	V	size	J	DNA	CDR3
TRBD2	TRBV2	.	TRBJ2-7	TGTGCCAGCAGTGATAGGAAGGGAGCGGGAGTAGTTGACGAGCAGTACTTC	CASSDRKGAGVVDEQYF
.	TRBV28	.	TRBJ2-7	TGTGCCAGCAGCTCACTTCACCAGGGACGAAGGAGATCCTACGAGCAGTACTTC	CASSSLHQGRRRSYEQYF
TRBD1	TRBV28	.	TRBJ1-4	TGTGCCAGCAGCCGAGACAGGGTTGAAAAACTGTTTTTT	CASSRDRVEKLFF
.	TRBV27	few	TRBJ1-2	TGTGCCAGCGGGTCGCCGTCGAACCATGGCTACACCTTC	CASGSPSNHGYTF
.	TRBV28	.	TRBJ1-5	TGTGCCAGCAGTTTTTTGGACAGCTTGCGTCAGCCCCAGCATTTT	CASSFLDSLRQPQHF
.	TRBV19	.	TRBJ2-7	TGTGCCAGTAGTCCAAGGCGGGGACGCTACGAGCAGTACTTC	CASSPRRGRYEQYF
.	TRBV25-1	once	TRBJ2-3	TGTGCCAGCGCTATTACAGATACGCAGTATTTT	CASAITDTQYF
.	TRBV13	.	TRBJ2-7	TGTGCCAGCGGGCCCCCGACCCGTCTAGAAGGTATTGGTTTCTTC	CASGPPTRLEGIGFF
.	TRBV27	.	TRBJ2-7	TGTGCCAGCAGCCCCGTCGGGGTTTCCTACGAGCAGTACTTC	CASSPVGVSYEQYF
.	TRBV5-4	.	TRBJ2-2	TGTGCCAGCAGCGACGGGACTGTGAACACCGGGGAGCTGTTTTTT	CASSDGTVNTGELFF
TRBD2	TRBV7-3	.	TRBJ2-2	TGTGCCAGCAGCTCCCCCCTGACACCGGGACTAGCGGGAGGGAATACCGGGGAGCTGTTTTTT	CASSSPLTPGLAGGNTGELFF
.	TRBV30	.	TRBJ2-3	TGTGGCCTGGGCGGACCTCGCACAGATACGCAGTATTTT	CGLGGPRTDTQYF
.	TRBV19	.	TRBJ2-1	TGTGCCAGTAGTATTTTTGGTCAGTCCGATGAGCAGTTCTTC	CASSIFGQSDEQFF
TRBD1	TRBV18	.	TRBJ1-2	TGTGCCAGCTCACCAGGGACAGGGGTAGGCTACACCTTC	CASSPGTGVGYTF
.	TRBV5-5	once	TRBJ1-1	TGTGCCAGCAGCTTGGCCACTGAAGCTTTCTTT	CASSLATEAFF
.	TRBV10-3	.	TRBJ2-7	TGTGCCATCAAGAGGGCATCAGGCGAGCAGTACTTC	CAIKRASGEQYF
.	TRBV5-1	.	TRBJ2-5	TGCGCCAGCAGGGATATCTGGACCCAGTACTTC	CASRDIWTQYF
.	TRBV6-5	.	TRBJ2-1	TGTGCCAGCACCCTCCCTCTCTACAATGAGCAGTTCTTC	CASTLPLYNEQFF
.	TRBV9	.	TRBJ1-5	TGTGCCAGCAGCGTAATAGGGTCCTGGGGTAAGGCGGTAGTGCCCCAGCATTTT	CASSVIGSWGKAVVPQHF
.	TRBV18	.	TRBJ1-2	TGTGCCAGCTCTCCAGCTACAGGGTTCTATGGCTACACCTTC	CASSPATGFYGYTF
.	TRBV7-9	.	TRBJ1-1	TGTGCCAGCAGCTTAGGCGGGGCCCACACTGAAGCTTTCTTT	CASSLGGAHTEAFF
.	TRBV5-1	.	TRBJ2-2	TGCGCCAGCAGCTTGCCGGGACACCTCGGCGGGGAGCTGTTTTTT	CASSLPGHLGGELFF
.	TRBV18	.	TRBJ1-3	TGTGCCAGCTCACCAGTAAGCGGAAACACCATATATTTT	CASSPVSGNTIYF
.	TRBV5-8	.	TRBJ2-6	TGTGCCAGCGCACTCCTTCTCTCTGGGGCCAACGTCCTGACTTTC	CASALLLSGANVLTF
TRBD2	TRBV29-1	.	TRBJ2-3	TGCAGCGTTGCAGGGCTAGCGGGAAAGACTAGCACAGATACGCAGTATTTT	CSVAGLAGKTSTDTQYF
TRBD1	TRBV7-2	once	TRBJ1-5	TGTGCCAGCAGCTCAGACGACAGGGCGAATCAGCCCCAGCATTTT	CASSSDDRANQPQHF
.	TRBV9	.	TRBJ1-5	TGTGCCAGCAGCGTAGGGATCACCCCTAATCAGCCCCAGCATTTT	CASSVGITPNQPQHF
TRBD2	TRBV5-1	.	TRBJ2-7	TGCGCCAGCAGCTGGGACTACTCCTACGAGCAGTACTTC	CASSWDYSYEQYF
.	TRBV18	.	TRBJ2-1	TGTGCCAGCTCACCGTCGTCGTCGTCGGGGCCCTACAATGAGCAGTTCTTC	CASSPSSSSGPYNEQFF
.	TRBV28	.	TRBJ2-5	TGTGCCAGCAGTTTAGGTCGGGAAAGGGGTGAGACCCAGTACTTC	CASSLGRERGETQYF
.	TRBV28	.	TRBJ2-7	TGTGCCAGCAGTCCAGGTTCCTACGAGCAGTACTTC	CASSPGSYEQYF
TRBD1	TRBV29-1	.	TRBJ2-7	TGCAGCGTCTTGACAGGGACCAGGCTCGAGCAGTACTTC	CSVLTGTRLEQYF
TRBD2	TRBV7-9	.	TRBJ2-1	TGTGCCAGCGGGCGGGGGGGTTTCTCCTACAATGAGCAGTTCTTC	CASGRGGFSYNEQFF
TRBD2	TRBV6-5	.	TRBJ2-3	TGTGCCAGCAGTTATCACGGACTAGCGGGAGTTTATACGCAGTATTTT	CASSYHGLAGVYTQYF
.	TRBV12-5	.	TRBJ2-2	TGTGCTAGTGGTTTGACGGGGAGTCGCACCGGGGAGCTGTTTTTT	CASGLTGSRTGELFF
.	TRBV5-4	.	TRBJ2-1	TGTGCCAGCAGCCGCCAGGACAATGAGCAGTTCTTC	CASSRQDNEQFF
TRBD1	TRBV28	once	TRBJ1-4	TGTGCCAGCAGTATATACAGGGGCGCAACTAATGAAAAACTGTTTTTT	CASSIYRGATNEKLFF
TRBD2	TRBV27	.	TRBJ2-3	TGTGCCAGCAGCCGGTGGACTAGCGGGAGATCTGATACGCAGTATTTT	CASSRWTSGRSDTQYF
TRBD1	TRBV5-4	.	TRBJ2-1	TGTGCCAGCAGTAGACAGGGGGCGAATGAGCAGTTCTTC	CASSRQGANEQFF
.	TRBV19	.	TRBJ2-1	TGTGCCAGCCAGGGGGGCTCTTACAATGAGCAGTTCTTC	CASQGGSYNEQFF
.	TRBV28	.	TRBJ2-1	TGTGCCAGCAGCCGAGAGACGAATTGGTCCTACAATGAGCAGTTCTTC	CASSRETNWSYNEQFF
.	TRBV28	.	TRBJ1-1	TGTGCCAGCAGTTTGAGAACGACTGAAGCTTTCTTT	CASSLRTTEAFF
.	TRBV6-1	.	TRBJ1-3	TGTGCCAGCAGTGGAGACGTCGGACGGGGAAACACCATATATTTT	CASSGDVGRGNTIYF
.	TRBV6-6	.	TRBJ1-2	TGTGCCAGCAGTTACTCGAACGCAAGGAATGGCTACACCTTC	CASSYSNARNGYTF
.	TRBV28	.	TRBJ1-5	TGTGCCAGCAGTTTAGTCGGGAGGGGAGGCAATCAGCCCCAGCATTTT	CASSLVGRGGNQPQHF
TRBD2	TRBV10-3	.	TRBJ2-5	TGTGCCATCAGTGACTCCCGGACTAGCGGACAAGAGACCCAGTACTTC	CAISDSRTSGQETQYF